A selection of T cell receptor beta chains follows, all from one sample in a study of cytomegalovirus exposure and HLA in healthy donors. Clones were sequenced by immunoSEQ multiplex PCR, and TCRdb holds only the in-frame ones, with some missing. The sample lists 90,000 to 130,000 clones; around 95% were seen once. Input material: PBMCs. These TCRs come from a woman between 18 and 29 years old in good health and CMV-seronegative. CDR3s include the opening cysteine and the closing phenylalanine or tryptophan. A D gene is named only where the DNA matches it firmly. Clone size is given for some rows only: seen once, a few or many times, or a class if the clone is expanded.

v_call,j_call,clone_size,d_call,cdr3_aa,cdr3_nt
TRBV5-6,TRBJ2-5,-,-,CASSRPHAGETQYF,TGTGCCAGCAGCCGGCCGCATGCAGGAGAGACCCAGTACTTC
TRBV5-1,TRBJ2-2,-,-,CASSLFQVHGTGELFF,TGCGCCAGCAGCTTGTTTCAGGTGCATGGCACCGGGGAGCTGTTTTTT
TRBV6-6,TRBJ1-1,-,-,CASSFTGNTEAFF,TGTGCCAGCAGTTTCACAGGGAACACTGAAGCTTTCTTT
TRBV25-1,TRBJ1-1,-,-,CASSDNRVGTEAFF,TGTGCCAGCAGTGATAACAGAGTGGGCACTGAAGCTTTCTTT
TRBV6-5,TRBJ1-6,-,TRBD1,CASGRDSPYNSPLHF,TGTGCCAGCGGCCGGGACAGTCCGTATAATTCACCCCTCCACTTT
TRBV5-4,TRBJ2-7,-,TRBD1,CASSAPGTGGDMYF,TGTGCCAGCAGCGCCCCCGGGACAGGGGGCGACATGTACTTC
TRBV7-6,TRBJ1-6,-,-,CASSPYPQGKESPLHF,TGTGCCAGCAGCCCATATCCACAGGGAAAGGAATCACCCCTCCACTTT
TRBV6-5,TRBJ2-7,-,-,CASSFIQGSSEQYF,TGTGCCAGCAGTTTCATCCAGGGAAGCTCCGAGCAGTACTTC
TRBV5-1,TRBJ2-1,-,-,CASSPDAWGDGNEQFF,TGCGCCAGCAGCCCCGACGCTTGGGGGGACGGCAATGAGCAGTTCTTC
TRBV28,TRBJ1-6,-,-,CASSYSSRNSPLHF,TGTGCCAGCAGCTACTCATCCAGGAATTCACCCCTCCACTTT
TRBV4-1,TRBJ1-3,-,TRBD1,CASSPLQGAGGNTIYF,TGCGCCAGCAGCCCCCTACAGGGGGCAGGAGGAAACACCATATATTTT
TRBV4-2,TRBJ1-6,-,TRBD1,CASSQAPEGQGSKPLHF,TGTGCCAGCAGCCAAGCCCCGGAGGGACAGGGTAGTAAACCCCTCCACTTT
TRBV25-1,TRBJ2-2,-,-,CASSESRQGAGELFF,TGTGCCAGCAGTGAATCCCGGCAGGGCGCCGGGGAGCTGTTTTTT
TRBV5-6,TRBJ1-3,-,-,CASSFGRGGNTIYF,TGTGCCAGCAGCTTTGGCAGGGGTGGAAACACCATATATTTT
TRBV5-6,TRBJ2-2,once,TRBD1,CASSWGGQGATGELFF,TGTGCCAGCAGCTGGGGGGGACAGGGGGCCACCGGGGAGCTGTTTTTT
TRBV4-1,TRBJ1-6,-,-,CASSQVSARTGNYNSPLHF,TGCGCCAGCAGCCAAGTCTCAGCCAGAACCGGGAACTATAATTCACCCCTCCACTTT